This T cell receptor (beta chain) appears in the sequencing data of a study of read filtering for tumor transcriptome and immune sequencing. This library used roughly 430 ng RNA and molecular barcoded adaptors spanning alpha/delta and beta/gamma chains. TCRdb called the reads again in MiXCR, with one record for every CDR3 protein. This table holds more than 70,000 distinct CDR3 sequences, under 25% found once. A word on this clonotype: One base away lies a much larger clone, so this may be a sequencing read error.

The CDR3 is made up of 13 amino acids. V lost 4 bases, J lost 2 bases, and 8 bases lay in between. Germline CDR1 reads SNHLY; CDR2 reads FYNNEI. The receptor was derived from a donor at least 40 years old with multiple myeloma. The material sequenced was a population of CD138-negative cells sorted from bone marrow. The chain joins TRBV2 to TRBJ2-5; D perhaps matches TRBD1 (5 bases). CDR3 in amino acids: CASSATAQETQYF. DNA for the CDR3: TGTGCCAGCAGTGCGACAGCTCAAGAGACCCAGTACTTC.